The 21 T cell receptor beta chains listed next were all sequenced from one sample in a study of shared T cell receptors in the human thymus. The table came from immunoSEQ multiplex PCR; TCRdb's copy has only in-frame clones and leaves some out. The repertoire includes about 710,000 clones, roughly 86% of them detected once, and over 0.008% sits in the top ten. These same data were also listed under a study on human thymus T cells.

The sample comprised thymocytes. Source of these receptors: a boy less than two years old with a congenital heart defect.

The J gene is TRBJ1-5, the V gene TRBV19, with TRBD1 identical over 8 bases. The CDR3 spans 17 residues. Germline CDR1 is LNHDA and CDR2 is SQIVND (reference sequence). V shed 5 bases and J 1 base; nucleotides not matched to a gene: 10. The DNA for the CDR3 is TGTGCCAGTAGTGAAGACAGGGGACGGGGGAGCAATCAGCCCCAGCATTTT. Amino acid sequence: CASSEDRGRGSNQPQHF. Full variable domain (rest looked up from reference TRBV19 and TRBJ1-5): DGGITQSPKYLFRKEGQNVTLSCEQNLNHDAMYWYRQDPGQGLRLIYYSQIVNDFQKGDIAEGYSVSREKKESFPLTVTSAQKNPTAFYLCASSEDRGRGSNQPQHFGDGTRLSIL.

This clone was found once. J is TRBJ2-7 and V is TRBV7-9; D is uncertain. CDR3 length equals 16 residues. Trimming stripped 1 base from V and 2 bases from J, with 15 bases between. The germline V gene has CDR1 SEHNR and CDR2 FQNEAQ (reference sequence). The CDR3 bases are TGTGCCAGCAGCTTAGGAGGCTTCCGGGTTCCCTACGAGCAGTACTTC. This translates into CASSLGGFRVPYEQYF.

This sequence joins TRBV4-3 and TRBJ2-1; 7 positions match TRBD2. This CDR3 spans 13 amino acids. V gave up 4 bases and J gave up 9 bases; unmatched junction bases: 6. Looked up from germline, CDR1 is LGHNA and CDR2 is YSLEER. The DNA for the CDR3 is TGCGCCAGCAGCCGCCAAGCTAGCGGTGAGCAGTTCTTC. This sequence encodes CASSRQASGEQFF.

The rearrangement links TRBV15 to TRBJ2-4, with D possibly matching TRBD2 (6 bases). V lost 4 bases and J lost 8, with 18 bases in between. The germline gives CDR1 LNHNV, CDR2 YYDKDF (reference sequence). The CDR3 length is 15 residues. The CDR3 spells CATSNYDRGEHIQYF. DNA for the CDR3: TGTGCCACCAGCAATTATGACCGCGGGGAGCACATTCAGTACTTC.

This chain uses TRBV14 with TRBJ2-7, with TRBD2 matching 11 bases. The CDR3 loop spans 19 amino acids. The trim removed 5 bases at V and 4 bases at J, leaving 19 bases unmatched. Germline V gives CDR1 SGHDN, CDR2 FVKESK. The CDR3 coding sequence is TGTGCCAGCAGCTACCTGCACCTAGCGGGAGGTCCCGGAAGTTACGAGCAGTACTTC. Amino acids: CASSYLHLAGGPGSYEQYF.

This clone occurred once. This chain uses TRBV7-3 with TRBJ2-7; D might be TRBD2 (6 bases). The germline CDR1 and CDR2 sequences are SGHTA and FQGTGA. CDR3 length equals 15 residues. Trimming shortened V by 0 bases and J by 3 bases, and 12 bases separated the two germline ends. This chain's CDR3 is CASSLTGGNNYEQYF. The CDR3 nucleotides read TGTGCCAGCAGCTTAACGGGCGGGAACAACTACGAGCAGTACTTC.

The count of this clone is one. The chain couples TRBV5-5 to TRBJ1-5; D gene uncertain. This CDR3 is built from 16 residues. V shed 1 base and J shed 2 bases, with 13 bases lying between them. Germline lookup yields CDR1 SGHKS and CDR2 YYEKEE (reference sequence). The CDR3 is CASSLSGNLGNQPQHF. The CDR3, as DNA: TGTGCCAGCAGCTTGTCGGGAAATCTCGGCAATCAGCCCCAGCATTTT. The full variable domain, rest sourced from reference TRBV5-5 and TRBJ1-5, is DAGVTQSPTHLIKTRGQQVTLRCSPISGHKSVSWYQQVLGQGPQFIFQYYEKEERGRGNFPDRFSARQFPNYSSELNVNALLLGDSALYLCASSLSGNLGNQPQHFGDGTRLSIL.

CDR3 nucleotides: TGTGCCAGCAGCCCCGAGTTGCCCGCGGGGGAAGCTTTCTTT. Its translation: CASSPELPAGEAFF. The rearrangement joins TRBV9 to TRBJ1-1, with D unresolved. Trimming removed 4 bases from V and 8 bases from J, with 18 bases in between. The CDR3 contains 14 residues. Germline CDR1 and CDR2: SGDLS and YYNGEE.

The V gene is TRBV5-6, the J gene TRBJ1-2; D is unclear. The CDR3 sequence is 16 residues long. CDR1 and CDR2 from the germline V gene are SGHDT and YYEEEE. The V gene lost 4 bases and the J gene lost 8 bases, with 24 bases spanning the gap. This CDR3 reads CASSGGLRSGFAGYTF. CDR3 sequence (DNA): TGTGCCAGCAGCGGAGGCTTGAGGTCGGGCTTCGCGGGCTACACCTTC.

The chain couples TRBV5-1 to TRBJ2-6; 7 bases map to TRBD1. The CDR3 loop spans 18 amino acids. Looked up from germline, CDR1 is SGHRS and CDR2 is YFSETQ. V gave up 0 bases and J gave up 0 bases; unmatched junction bases: 6. Written as DNA, the CDR3 is TGCGCCAGCAGCTTGGCCGGGACAGACAACTCTGGGGCCAACGTCCTGACTTTC. Protein sequence: CASSLAGTDNSGANVLTF.

The chain recombines TRBV7-8 with TRBJ2-2, with TRBD2 matching 8 bases. V shed 2 bases, J shed 7 bases, and the junction held 6 bases outside the gene matches. This CDR3 contains 15 residues. Germline assignment: CDR1 SGHVS and CDR2 FQNEAQ. The CDR3 bases are TGTGCCAGCAGCTTATGGAGCGGGGGTAACGGGGAGCTGTTTTTT. This codes for CASSLWSGGNGELFF.

This clone was observed a few times. The chain has TRBV5-5 and TRBJ1-1; TRBD1 aligns across 10 bases. Germline CDR1 and CDR2: SGHKS and YYEKEE (reference sequence). The CDR3 totals 15 residues. Unmatched junction bases numbered 2, after V lost 2 bases and J lost 1 base. The CDR3 sequence is CASSLGQGENTEAFF. The CDR3 DNA follows: TGTGCCAGCAGCTTAGGACAGGGGGAGAACACTGAAGCTTTCTTT.

This chain connects TRBV28 to TRBJ2-1; 13 bases match TRBD2. After removal of 5 bases from V and 5 bases from J, the junction contained 15 bases not matched to a gene. The CDR3 totals 19 residues. Germline V gene lookup returns CDR1 MDHEN and CDR2 SYDVKM. CDR3 nucleotide sequence: TGTGCCAGCAGTCTCGGACTAGCGGGGGATTGTGAAACGAACAATGAGCAGTTCTTC. This sequence encodes CASSLGLAGDCETNNEQFF.

The chain combines TRBV7-2 with TRBJ1-3; TRBD1 agrees at 9 bases. V dropped 5 bases and J dropped 3; count of bases not matched to a gene: 8. Germline CDR1 and CDR2: SGHTA and FQGNSA. This CDR3 spans 16 amino acids. DNA for the CDR3: TGTGCCAGCAGCCCTAAGGACAGGGGTTATGGAAACACCATATATTTT. This sequence encodes CASSPKDRGYGNTIYF.

This clone was recorded once. This sequence joins TRBV5-4 and TRBJ2-7, with D perhaps TRBD1 (6 bases). V gave up 3 bases and J gave up 5 bases, with 18 bases separating them. The CDR3 runs to 15 residues. Germline V lookup: CDR1 SGHNT, CDR2 YYREEE (reference sequence). The CDR3 nucleotides read TGTGCCAGCAGCTCCAAAACAGGGTTCGGGAACGAGCAGTACTTC. This gives the protein CASSSKTGFGNEQYF. Filled out from reference TRBV5-4 and TRBJ2-7, the complete variable domain reads ETGVTQSPTHLIKTRGQQVTLRCSSQSGHNTVSWYQQALGQGPQFIFQYYREEENGRGNFPPRFSGLQFPNYSSELNVNALELDDSALYLCASSSKTGFGNEQYFGPGTRLTVT.

The chain is built from TRBV11-2 and TRBJ1-2; 7 bases are shared with TRBD1. CDR3 length: 17 residues. The ends lost 2 bases at V and 1 base at J; junction bases unmatched: 10. Germline V gives CDR1 SGHAT, CDR2 FQNNGV. The CDR3 loop reads CASSLYEGQRINYGYTF. Here the CDR3 DNA reads TGTGCCAGCAGCTTATACGAGGGACAGAGGATTAACTATGGCTACACCTTC.

The rearrangement joins TRBV27 to TRBJ1-1; 7 bases map to TRBD1. Losses at the gene ends were 5 bases for V and 3 bases for J; bases not matched to a gene: 12. The CDR3 has 16 amino acids. The germline gives CDR1 MNHEY, CDR2 SMNVEV (reference sequence). CDR3 region: CASSPDRDRQYTEAFF. CDR3 nucleotide sequence: TGTGCCAGCAGTCCCGACAGGGATCGGCAGTACACTGAAGCTTTCTTT.

V usage is TRBV19 and J usage is TRBJ2-6, with a tentative D call TRBD2 (6 bases). V dropped 10 bases and J dropped 4 bases, with 14 bases sitting between them. The CDR3 length is 14 residues. Germline V CDR1 and CDR2: LNHDA, SQIVND (reference sequence). The CDR3 sequence is CATLGGPGANVLTF. The CDR3 DNA is TGTGCCACCCTCGGGGGTCCCGGGGCCAACGTCCTGACTTTC. The entire variable domain, with the rest obtained from reference TRBV19 and TRBJ2-6, is as follows: DGGITQSPKYLFRKEGQNVTLSCEQNLNHDAMYWYRQDPGQGLRLIYYSQIVNDFQKGDIAEGYSVSREKKESFPLTVTSAQKNPTAFYLCATLGGPGANVLTFGAGSRLTVL.

V is TRBV29-1 and J is TRBJ2-7, with 10 bases lining up with TRBD1. Unmatched junction bases numbered 7, after V lost 4 bases and J lost 4 bases. The CDR3 totals 14 residues. The germline V gene encodes CDR1 SQVTM and CDR2 ANQGSEA. In DNA, the CDR3 is TGCAGCGTTGTTTTCCGGGACAGGGGATACGAGCAGTACTTC. Its protein is CSVVFRDRGYEQYF.

The table lists this clone with a count of one. As DNA, the CDR3 is TGTGCCAGCAGTGAAGCGCGAACCAATCGCACAGATACGCAGTATTTT. Encoded protein: CASSEARTNRTDTQYF. The chain has TRBV6-1 and TRBJ2-3; D unresolved. CDR3 length equals 16 residues. Per the germline V gene, CDR1 is MNHNS and CDR2 is SASEGT. V lost 0 bases and J 1 base, leaving 11 bases between the germline ends.

The V call is TRBV20-1, the J call TRBJ1-4; D gene ambiguous. The CDR3 length is 11 residues. Germline CDR1 and CDR2: DFQATT and SNEGSKA (reference sequence). The DNA of the CDR3 is TGCAGCGTATGGCGGCCTGAAAAACTGTTTTTT. This translates into CSVWRPEKLFF.